The 20 T cell receptor beta chains listed next were all sequenced from one sample in a study of CD4 T cells in relation to SARS-CoV-2 and coronaviruses. This table comes from immunoSEQ multiplex PCR, and its TCRdb copy is limited to in-frame clones, with some not included. The table has about 65,000 clones, 80% to 90% seen once. Unexposed donor CD4+ T cells date from 2011-2018, before the COVID-19 pandemic. Specimen: memory CD4+ T cells from PBMCs. Every receptor here comes from a human donor in good health.

The J gene is TRBJ2-7, the V gene TRBV21-1. TRBV21-1 is given as a pseudogene. CDR3 size: 14 residues. The CDR3 sequence: CASSPFLGDYEQYF. CDR3 nucleotides: TGTGCCAGCAGCCCCTTTTTGGGGGATTACGAGCAGTACTTC.

The chain carries TRBV24-1 and TRBJ2-1, with 7 bases identical to TRBD1. Germline V gene data show CDR1 as KGHDR and CDR2 as SFDVKD. Trimming at V came to 4 bases and at J to 5 bases, leaving 7 bases not matched to a gene. This CDR3 spans 15 amino acids. The CDR3 sequence: CATSEIRDSNNEQFF. CDR3 in DNA: TGTGCCACCAGTGAAATCCGGGACAGCAACAATGAGCAGTTCTTC.

The chain uses TRBV2 and TRBJ2-5, with 7 bases lining up with TRBD2. This CDR3 has 14 residues. Germline values: CDR1 SNHLY, CDR2 FYNNEI. Trimming removed 9 bases from V and 2 bases from J; junction bases left unmatched: 9. The CDR3 DNA sequence: TGTGCCAGTACAGCGGGGAGGTTACAAGAGACCCAGTACTTC. Protein: CASTAGRLQETQYF.

The genes are TRBV18 and TRBJ2-3, with D hard to call. Germline V lookup: CDR1 KGHSH, CDR2 LQKENI. V was shortened by 3 bases and J by 2 bases, with 12 bases between the two germline ends. The CDR3 runs to 15 residues. The CDR3: CASSPIHVNTDTQYF. The CDR3 region has the DNA TGTGCCAGCTCACCTATCCACGTTAACACAGATACGCAGTATTTT. Complete variable domain (other parts from reference TRBV18 and TRBJ2-3): NAGVMQNPRHLVRRRGQEARLRCSPMKGHSHVYWYRQLPEEGLKFMVYLQKENIIDESGMPKERFSAEFPKEGPSILRIQQVVRGDSAAYFCASSPIHVNTDTQYFGPGTRLTVL.

In this sample, this clone turned up a few times. The chain employs TRBV19 and TRBJ1-5; D remains ambiguous. This CDR3 is built from 16 residues. V shed 1 base and J shed 2 bases, with 12 bases lying between them. Germline V gene data show CDR1 as LNHDA and CDR2 as SQIVND (reference sequence). DNA for the CDR3: TGTGCCAGTAGTATAGCGTACGGGCGAGGCAATCAGCCCCAGCATTTT. Its protein product is CASSIAYGRGNQPQHF.

In the case of this clone: Other nucleotide sequences in the sample specify the same CDR3. This chain joins TRBV19 and TRBJ2-3, with a tentative D call TRBD1 (6 bases). Germline CDR1 reads LNHDA; CDR2 reads SQIVND (reference sequence). CDR3 size: 13 residues. V lost 3 bases to trimming and J lost 3 bases, with 7 bases between them. CDR3 DNA sequence: TGTGCCAGTAGTATCCAGGGGACAGATACGCAGTATTTT. It is translated as CASSIQGTDTQYF.

The V gene is TRBV27, the J gene TRBJ2-7, with TRBD1 matching 7 bases. V shed 4 bases, J shed 4 bases, and the junction held 7 bases outside the gene matches. This CDR3 has 14 residues. Germline V lookup: CDR1 MNHEY, CDR2 SMNVEV (reference sequence). The CDR3 reads CASSSGQKKYEQYF. As DNA, the CDR3 is TGTGCCAGCAGTTCGGGACAGAAAAAATACGAGCAGTACTTC.

The chain joins TRBV5-1 to TRBJ1-6, with unresolved D. V gave up 2 bases and J gave up 7 bases, with 4 bases separating them. Germline V gene lookup returns CDR1 SGHRS and CDR2 YFSETQ. There are 12 residues in the CDR3. DNA of the CDR3: TGCGCCAGCAGCTTAGAAAATTCACCCCTCCACTTT. This sequence encodes CASSLENSPLHF.

This sequence joins TRBV28 and TRBJ1-2; TRBD1 matches 9 bases. Trimming took 6 bases from V and 8 from J; bases not matched to a gene: 13. CDR1 and CDR2 (germline): MDHEN, SYDVKM. This CDR3 comprises 15 residues. Here the CDR3 DNA reads TGTGCCAGCAGCTCCCCGGGACAGGGAGTAGGGGGCTACACCTTC. Translation gives CASSSPGQGVGGYTF.

This rearrangement joins TRBV6-5 to TRBJ1-5; D is possibly TRBD1 (5 bases). Germline loops: CDR1 MNHEY, CDR2 SVGAGI. V shed 4 bases and J shed 4 bases, with 11 bases lying between them. The CDR3 contains 14 residues. The CDR3 nucleotides are TGTGCCAGCAGTTCGCCGGGACCTAATCAGCCCCAGCATTTT. This gives the protein CASSSPGPNQPQHF.

This clone came up once. This CDR3 is CASSFGQEGSPLHF. For the CDR3, the DNA is TGCGCCAGCAGCTTCGGACAGGAAGGATCACCCCTCCACTTT. V is TRBV5-1 and J is TRBJ1-6; 7 bases are a match to TRBD1. This CDR3 contains 14 residues. CDR1 SGHRS and CDR2 YFSETQ come from the germline V gene. Losses at the gene ends were 2 bases for V and 10 bases for J; bases not matched to a gene: 6.

The V and J genes are TRBV9 and TRBJ1-1; tentative D call: TRBD1 (5 bases). CDR1 and CDR2 from the germline V gene are SGDLS and YYNGEE. V lost 4 bases, J lost 7 bases, and 8 bases lay in between. The CDR3 contains 11 residues. In DNA, the CDR3 is TGTGCCAGCAGCAGGGGAAATGAAGCTTTCTTT. Protein: CASSRGNEAFF.

The J gene is TRBJ1-5, the V gene TRBV21-1; the table assigns TRBD1, which was not confirmed against the DNA. TRBV21-1 is a known pseudogene. This CDR3 spans 16 amino acids. CDR3 nucleotides: TGTGCCTGCAGGGACAGGGAGCTCTATAGCAATCAGCCCCAGCATTTT. It encodes CACRDRELYSNQPQHF.

The J gene is TRBJ1-1, the V gene TRBV19; TRBD1 is a possible D gene (5 bases). V was trimmed by 2 bases and J by 1 base, leaving 8 bases between them. Germline lookup yields CDR1 LNHDA and CDR2 SQIVND (reference sequence). The CDR3 runs 14 residues. In DNA form, the CDR3 reads TGTGCCAGTAGTATAAGACAGACGAACACTGAAGCTTTCTTT. It codes for CASSIRQTNTEAFF.

This clone showed up just a few times. In DNA, the CDR3 is TGTGCCAGCACCCCCGGGACTAGCCTCTACGAGCAGTACTTC. This sequence encodes CASTPGTSLYEQYF. The V and J genes are TRBV2 and TRBJ2-7; the match to TRBD2 covers 9 bases. The V and J ends lost 7 bases and 3 bases, in that order; junction bases with no gene match: 7. The CDR3 sequence is 14 residues long. Germline V gives CDR1 SNHLY, CDR2 FYNNEI. Combining the CDR3 with reference TRBV2 and TRBJ2-7 gives the whole variable domain EPEVTQTPSHQVTQMGQEVILRCVPISNHLYFYWYRQILGQKVEFLVSFYNNEISEKSEIFDDQFSVERPDGSNFTLKIRSTKLEDSAMYFCASTPGTSLYEQYFGPGTRLTVT.

V is TRBV5-4 and J is TRBJ2-2; 7 bases fit TRBD1. J gave up 1 base and V 0 bases, and 6 bases lay outside the gene matches. Germline CDR1 reads SGHNT; CDR2 reads YYREEE (reference sequence). The CDR3 totals 17 residues. CDR3 coding DNA: TGTGCCAGCAGCTTGGGGGGGACAGTAATGAACACCGGGGAGCTGTTTTTT. This translates into CASSLGGTVMNTGELFF.

This chain joins TRBV10-3 and TRBJ1-5; no definite D call. Between the trimmed V and J ends, which lost 6 bases and 0 bases, there was a span of 6 bases. There are 13 residues in the CDR3. CDR1 and CDR2 (germline): ENHRY, SYGVKD. The CDR3 nucleotides read TGTGCCATCAGCCCGAATAGCAATCAGCCCCAGCATTTT. Amino acids: CAISPNSNQPQHF.

The J gene is TRBJ1-3, the V gene TRBV7-3; no definite D call. Germline loops: CDR1 SGHTA, CDR2 FQGTGA. This CDR3 region has 15 residues. V was shortened by 3 bases and J by 0 bases, with 9 bases between the two germline ends. The CDR3 DNA sequence: TGTGCCAGCAGCTTTTATCTAACCTCTGGAAACACCATATATTTT. This translates into CASSFYLTSGNTIYF.

The chain carries TRBV5-1 and TRBJ2-1; 10 bases are a match to TRBD1. Germline V gene data show CDR1 as SGHRS and CDR2 as YFSETQ. The CDR3 is 15 amino acids. With 0 bases clipped from V and 7 bases from J, the junction kept 4 bases outside the gene matches. The CDR3: CASSLGQGAPNEQFF. The CDR3 DNA reads TGCGCCAGCAGCTTGGGACAGGGGGCGCCGAATGAGCAGTTCTTC.

This rearrangement joins TRBV28 to TRBJ1-2; D remains unclear. Germline loops: CDR1 MDHEN, CDR2 SYDVKM. The CDR3 loop spans 12 amino acids. V was cut by 3 bases and J by 1 base, with 3 bases left in between. The chain's CDR3 is CASSFRNYGYTF. Here the CDR3 DNA reads TGTGCCAGCAGTTTCCGTAACTATGGCTACACCTTC.